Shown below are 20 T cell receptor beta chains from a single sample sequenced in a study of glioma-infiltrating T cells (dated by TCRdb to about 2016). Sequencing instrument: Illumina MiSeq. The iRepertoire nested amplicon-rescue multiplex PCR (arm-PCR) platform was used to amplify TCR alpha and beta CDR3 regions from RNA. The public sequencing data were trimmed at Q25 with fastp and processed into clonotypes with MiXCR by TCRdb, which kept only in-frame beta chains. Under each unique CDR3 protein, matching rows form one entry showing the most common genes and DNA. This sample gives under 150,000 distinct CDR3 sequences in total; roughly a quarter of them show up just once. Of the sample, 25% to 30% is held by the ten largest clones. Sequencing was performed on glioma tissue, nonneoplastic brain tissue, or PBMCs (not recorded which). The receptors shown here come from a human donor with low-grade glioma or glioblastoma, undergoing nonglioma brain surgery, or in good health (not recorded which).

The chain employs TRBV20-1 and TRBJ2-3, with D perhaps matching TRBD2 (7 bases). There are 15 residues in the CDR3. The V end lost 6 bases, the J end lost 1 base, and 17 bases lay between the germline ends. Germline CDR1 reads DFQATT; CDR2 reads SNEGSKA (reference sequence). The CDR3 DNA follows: TGCAGTGCCCCAAGACTAGCAGGGGGCACAGATACGCAGTATTTT. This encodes CSAPRLAGGTDTQYF.

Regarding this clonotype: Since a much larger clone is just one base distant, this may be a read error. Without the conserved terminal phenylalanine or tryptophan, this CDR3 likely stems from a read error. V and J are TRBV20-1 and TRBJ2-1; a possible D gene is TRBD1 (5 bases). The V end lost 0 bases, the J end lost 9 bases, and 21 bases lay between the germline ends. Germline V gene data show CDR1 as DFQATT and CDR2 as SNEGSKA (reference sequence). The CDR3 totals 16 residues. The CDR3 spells CSARDDVAGLGGEQFL. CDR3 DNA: TGCAGTGCTAGAGATGACGTTGCAGGGTTGGGCGGTGAGCAGTTCCTC.

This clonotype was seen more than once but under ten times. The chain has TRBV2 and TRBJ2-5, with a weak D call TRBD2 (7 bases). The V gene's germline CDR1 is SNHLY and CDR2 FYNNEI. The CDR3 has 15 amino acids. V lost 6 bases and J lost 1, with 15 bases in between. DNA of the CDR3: TGTGCCAGCAGGAGGATGGGGGGGGCCCAAGAGACCCAGTACTTC. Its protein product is CASRRMGGAQETQYF.

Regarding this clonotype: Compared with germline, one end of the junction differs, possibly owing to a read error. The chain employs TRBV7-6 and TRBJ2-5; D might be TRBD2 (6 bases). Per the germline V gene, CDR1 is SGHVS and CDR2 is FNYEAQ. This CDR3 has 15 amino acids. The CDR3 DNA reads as TGTGCTAGCAGCTTAGACCCTAGCGCGCAAGAGACCCAGTACTTC. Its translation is CASSLDPSAQETQYF.

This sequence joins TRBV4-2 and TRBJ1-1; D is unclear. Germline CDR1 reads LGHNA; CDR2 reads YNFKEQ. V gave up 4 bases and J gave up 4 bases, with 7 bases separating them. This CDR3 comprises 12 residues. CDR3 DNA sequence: TGTGCCAGCAGCCGCGACGCCACTGAAGCTTTCTTT. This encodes CASSRDATEAFF.

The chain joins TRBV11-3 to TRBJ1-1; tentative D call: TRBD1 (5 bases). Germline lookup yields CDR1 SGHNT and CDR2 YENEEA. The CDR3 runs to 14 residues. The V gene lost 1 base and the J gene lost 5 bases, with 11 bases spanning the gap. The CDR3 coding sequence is TGTGCCAGCAGCTTAGTGATCCCAGGGACTGAAGCTTTCTTT. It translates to CASSLVIPGTEAFF.

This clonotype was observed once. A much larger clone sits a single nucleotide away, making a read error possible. The CDR3 nucleotides read TGTGCCAGCATCATAGCGGGAAACACCATATATTTT. Translating gives CASIIAGNTIYF. The chain combines TRBV6-1 with TRBJ1-3; D gene unclear. Trimming took off 7 bases at V and 4 bases at J, with 8 bases between the two ends. The CDR3 totals 12 residues. Germline V gene data show CDR1 as MNHNS and CDR2 as SASEGT.

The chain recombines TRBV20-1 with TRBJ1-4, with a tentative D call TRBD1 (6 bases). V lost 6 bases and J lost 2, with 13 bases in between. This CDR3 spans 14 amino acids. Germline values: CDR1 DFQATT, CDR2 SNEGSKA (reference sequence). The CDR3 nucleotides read TGCAGTGCCACAGGGTCTCCCACTAATGAAAAACTGTTTTTT. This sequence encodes CSATGSPTNEKLFF.

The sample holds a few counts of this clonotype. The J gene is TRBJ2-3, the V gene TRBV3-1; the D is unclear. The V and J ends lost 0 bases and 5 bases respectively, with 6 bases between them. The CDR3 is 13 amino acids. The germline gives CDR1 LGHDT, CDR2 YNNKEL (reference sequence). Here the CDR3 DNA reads TGTGCCAGCAGCCAAGATGTGGGAGATACGCAGTATTTT. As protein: CASSQDVGDTQYF.

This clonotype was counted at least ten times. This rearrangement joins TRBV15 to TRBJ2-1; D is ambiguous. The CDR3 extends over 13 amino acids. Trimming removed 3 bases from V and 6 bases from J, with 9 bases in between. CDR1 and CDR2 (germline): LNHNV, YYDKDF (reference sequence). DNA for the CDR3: TGTGCCACCAGCAGTGGTGACGGCAATGAGCAGTTCTTC. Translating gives CATSSGDGNEQFF.

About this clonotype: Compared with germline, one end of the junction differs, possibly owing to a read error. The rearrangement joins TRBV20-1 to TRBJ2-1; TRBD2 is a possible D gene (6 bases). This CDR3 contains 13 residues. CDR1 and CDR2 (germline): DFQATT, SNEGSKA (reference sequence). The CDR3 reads CSSRAPRGDEQFF. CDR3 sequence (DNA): TGCAGTTCTAGAGCGCCGCGGGGCGATGAGCAGTTCTTC.

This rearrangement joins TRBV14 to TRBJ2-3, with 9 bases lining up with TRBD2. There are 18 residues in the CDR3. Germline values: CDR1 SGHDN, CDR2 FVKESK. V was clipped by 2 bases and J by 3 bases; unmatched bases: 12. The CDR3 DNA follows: TGTGCCAGCAGCCAACACCTTTTTGTAGCGGGGGAGACAGATACGCAGTATTTT. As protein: CASSQHLFVAGETDTQYF.

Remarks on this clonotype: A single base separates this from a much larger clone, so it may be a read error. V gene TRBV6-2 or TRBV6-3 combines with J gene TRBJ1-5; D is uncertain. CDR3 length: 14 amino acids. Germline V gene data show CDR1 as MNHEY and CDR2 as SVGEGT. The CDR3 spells CASSHSNSNQPQHF. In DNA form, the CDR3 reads TGTGCCAGCAGTCACTCGAATAGCAATCAGCCCCAGCATTTT.

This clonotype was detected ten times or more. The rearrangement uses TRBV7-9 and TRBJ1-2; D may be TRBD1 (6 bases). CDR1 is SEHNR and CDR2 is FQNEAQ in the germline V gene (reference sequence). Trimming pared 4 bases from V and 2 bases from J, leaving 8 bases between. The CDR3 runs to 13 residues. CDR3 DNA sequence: TGTGCCAGCAGCTCAACAGGGAACTATGGCTACACCTTC. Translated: CASSSTGNYGYTF.

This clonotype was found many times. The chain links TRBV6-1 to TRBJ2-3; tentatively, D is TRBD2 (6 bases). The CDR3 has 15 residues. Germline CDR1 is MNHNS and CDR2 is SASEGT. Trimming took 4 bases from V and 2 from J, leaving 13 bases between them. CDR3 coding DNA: TGTGCCAGCAGTGCGCTAGCGTCCACCACAGATACGCAGTATTTT. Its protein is CASSALASTTDTQYF.

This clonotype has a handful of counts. The CDR3 sequence: CASVGRLNSPLHF. The CDR3 coding sequence is TGTGCCAGCGTGGGACGATTGAATTCACCCCTCCACTTT. The rearrangement joins TRBV19 to TRBJ1-6, with a weak D call TRBD1 (5 bases). The CDR3 loop spans 13 amino acids. Deletions cut 9 bases from V and 7 bases from J, with 13 bases between. Germline values: CDR1 LNHDA, CDR2 SQIVND (reference sequence).

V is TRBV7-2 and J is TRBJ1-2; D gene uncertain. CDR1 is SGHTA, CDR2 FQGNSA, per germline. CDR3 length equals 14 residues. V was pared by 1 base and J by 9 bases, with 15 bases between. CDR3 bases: TGTGCCAGCAGCTTAGGGGCAAGGTTTAATAGCTACACCTTC. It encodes CASSLGARFNSYTF.

CDR3 amino acids: CASSQEGQAMNTEAFF. The CDR3 DNA reads TGTGCCAGCAGCCAAGAGGGGCAGGCCATGAACACTGAAGCTTTCTTT. The chain has TRBV3-1 and TRBJ1-1; a possible D gene is TRBD1 (5 bases). The germline CDR1 and CDR2 sequences are LGHDT and YNNKEL (reference sequence). V lost 0 bases and J 0 bases, leaving 11 bases between the germline ends. The CDR3 covers 16 residues.

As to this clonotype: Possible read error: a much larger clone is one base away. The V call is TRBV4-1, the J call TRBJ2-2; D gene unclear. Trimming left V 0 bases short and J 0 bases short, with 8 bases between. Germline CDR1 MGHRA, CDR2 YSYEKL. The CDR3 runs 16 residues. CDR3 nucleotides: TGCGCCAGCAGCCAAGAGTTGGGCACGAACACCGGGGAGCTGTTTTTT. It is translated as CASSQELGTNTGELFF.

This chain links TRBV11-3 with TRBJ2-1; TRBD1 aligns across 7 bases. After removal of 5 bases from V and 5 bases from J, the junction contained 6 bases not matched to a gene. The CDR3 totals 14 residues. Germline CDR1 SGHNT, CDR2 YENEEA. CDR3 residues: CASSPGTDDNEQFF. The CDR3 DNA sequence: TGTGCCAGCAGCCCCGGGACAGACGACAATGAGCAGTTCTTC.